The 9 T cell receptor beta chains reported below all come from one sample, sequenced in a study of blood T cells in healthy people across ages. Then a second PCR, running about 6 to 12 cycles, was carried out with a sample-barcoded 5' primer and a J-beta primer mix. TCRdb re-analysed the 5' RACE reads in MiXCR, keeping a single row per CDR3 protein. The data contain around 790,000 distinct CDR3 sequences, around two fifths of them seen just once; the ten biggest clones take up around 18%. Material: blood. The receptors derive from a man in his 60s in good health.

This clonotype appeared a few times. This chain links TRBV7-8 with TRBJ2-7; TRBD2 is a possible D gene (5 bases). Germline assignment: CDR1 SGHVS and CDR2 FQNEAQ. The V and J ends lost 5 bases and 5 bases respectively, with 19 bases between them. The length of the CDR3 is 15 residues. CDR3 sequence (DNA): TGTGCCAGCAGCCCCGGGTTCGGGGTTCAGCACGAGCAGTACTTC. Amino acid sequence: CASSPGFGVQHEQYF. Drawing the rest from reference TRBV7-8 and TRBJ2-7, the complete variable domain is GAGVSQSPRYKVAKRGQDVALRCDPISGHVSLFWYQQALGQGPEFLTYFQNEAQLDKSGLPSDRFFAERPEGSVSTLKIQRTQQEDSAVYLCASSPGFGVQHEQYFGPGTRLTVT.

J is TRBJ1-6 and V is TRBV27; D perhaps matches TRBD1 (6 bases). CDR3 size: 11 residues. Germline loops: CDR1 MNHEY, CDR2 SMNVEV (reference sequence). Between the trimmed V and J ends, which lost 5 bases and 13 bases, there was a span of 9 bases. CDR3 bases: TGTGCCAGCAGTCGAGGGGGGCCCCTCCACTTT. Its protein product is CASSRGGPLHF.

The chain joins TRBV6-6 to TRBJ1-4, with D hard to call. Germline assignment: CDR1 MNHNY and CDR2 SVGAGI (reference sequence). The CDR3 has 16 amino acids. Deletions cut 3 bases from V and 2 bases from J, with 13 bases between. CDR3 in amino acids: CASSYEPGWTNEKLFF. CDR3 DNA: TGTGCCAGCAGTTATGAGCCGGGCTGGACTAATGAAAAACTGTTTTTT.

The gene calls are TRBV10-3 and TRBJ2-1; 10 positions match TRBD2. Germline-derived CDR1 and CDR2 are ENHRY and SYGVKD. The length of the CDR3 is 17 residues. The V gene end was trimmed by 4 bases and the J gene end by 3 bases; junction bases not matched to a gene: 9. CDR3 protein: CAISASSSGGFYNEQFF. As DNA, the CDR3 is TGTGCCATCAGTGCAAGCTCTAGCGGGGGTTTCTACAATGAGCAGTTCTTC.

There are a few counts of this clonotype. The J gene is TRBJ2-1, the V gene TRBV6-5; D is perhaps TRBD1 (6 bases). CDR1 is MNHEY and CDR2 is SVGAGI in the germline V gene. This CDR3 contains 13 residues. This CDR3 is CATQGPLDNEQFF. In DNA form, the CDR3 reads TGTGCGACACAGGGTCCTTTAGACAATGAGCAGTTCTTC.

This sequence joins TRBV14 and TRBJ2-5, with D tentatively TRBD1 (7 bases). The CDR3 runs 13 residues. CDR1 and CDR2 (germline): SGHDN, FVKESK. V was cut by 4 bases and J by 11 bases, with 17 bases left in between. The CDR3 loop is CASSPGTAGGQYF. CDR3 nucleotides: TGTGCCAGCAGCCCAGGGACTGCAGGGGGGCAGTACTTC.

The chain is built from TRBV9 and TRBJ2-1, with TRBD1 identical over 7 bases. J gave up 4 bases and V 0 bases, and 7 bases lay outside the gene matches. Germline CDR1 and CDR2: SGDLS and YYNGEE. This CDR3 is built from 16 residues. The CDR3 bases are TGTGCCAGCAGCGTAGCTGACACAGGGGCTTACAATGAGCAGTTCTTC. Translating gives CASSVADTGAYNEQFF.

This clonotype was counted at least ten times. This chain joins TRBV28 and TRBJ2-1, with D perhaps matching TRBD2 (6 bases). Germline values: CDR1 MDHEN, CDR2 SYDVKM. This CDR3 is built from 12 residues. Trimming cost V 6 bases and J 9 bases, with 12 bases left between them. DNA of the CDR3: TGTGCCAGCAGACGAACTAGCCGTGAGCAGTTCTTC. It yields the protein CASRRTSREQFF.

The chain employs TRBV6-5 and TRBJ2-5, with D uncertain. This CDR3 is 12 amino acids long. Trimming stripped 6 bases from V and 11 bases from J, with 16 bases between. Looked up from germline, CDR1 is MNHEY and CDR2 is SVGAGI. The CDR3 DNA reads TGTGCCAGCAGCTTAAAGGGCCATGAGCAGTACTTC. This gives the protein CASSLKGHEQYF.